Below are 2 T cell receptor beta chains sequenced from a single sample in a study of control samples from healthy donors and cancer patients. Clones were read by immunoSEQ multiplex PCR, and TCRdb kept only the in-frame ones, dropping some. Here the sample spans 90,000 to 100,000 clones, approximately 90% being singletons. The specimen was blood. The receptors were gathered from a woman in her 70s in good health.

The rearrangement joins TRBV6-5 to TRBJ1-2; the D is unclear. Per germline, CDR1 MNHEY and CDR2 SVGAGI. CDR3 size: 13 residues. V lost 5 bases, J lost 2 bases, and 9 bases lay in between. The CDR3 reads CASSRRINYGYTF. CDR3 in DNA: TGTGCCAGCAGTCGACGGATAAACTATGGCTACACCTTC.

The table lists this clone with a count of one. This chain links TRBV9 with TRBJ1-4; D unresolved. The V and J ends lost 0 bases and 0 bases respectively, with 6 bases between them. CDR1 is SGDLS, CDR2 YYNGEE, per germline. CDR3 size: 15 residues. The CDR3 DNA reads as TGTGCCAGCAGCGTAGATCCCGCAACTAATGAAAAACTGTTTTTT. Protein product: CASSVDPATNEKLFF.